This passage covers 20 T cell receptor beta chains from one sample sequenced in a study of CD8 T cells in Susac syndrome. After extraction with the RNeasy kit, about 0.5 to 1 ug of the RNA was reverse transcribed using random hexamers. TCRdb used MiXCR to reprocess the immunoSEQ multiplex PCR reads, holding one entry per CDR3 protein. This table holds around 180,000 distinct CDR3 sequences, 90% to 95% found once. The material sequenced was CD4+ T cells from PBMCs. These receptors were taken from a human donor with Susac syndrome.

This chain connects TRBV24-1 to TRBJ1-2; the D gene is possibly TRBD1 (6 bases). Germline lookup yields CDR1 KGHDR and CDR2 SFDVKD. The CDR3 is 16 amino acids. Trimming took 0 bases from V and 4 from J, leaving 14 bases between them. CDR3 amino acids: CATSDLHGGPGYGYTF. The CDR3 DNA is TGTGCCACCAGTGATTTGCACGGGGGGCCGGGCTATGGCTACACCTTC.

The chain is built from TRBV11-2 and TRBJ1-5, with D unresolved. In germline, CDR1 is SGHAT, CDR2 FQNNGV. The ends were cut back, 5 bases at V and 7 bases at J, with 18 bases in the middle. The CDR3 runs to 15 residues. CDR3 bases: TGTGCCAGCAGCCCCGGTCAGGCGGTAGGGCAGCCCCAGCATTTT. Protein sequence: CASSPGQAVGQPQHF.

The chain employs TRBV5-6 and TRBJ2-1; 11 nucleotides line up with TRBD2. V was clipped by 0 bases and J by 14 bases; unmatched bases: 10. Germline loops: CDR1 SGHDT, CDR2 YYEEEE. This CDR3 spans 15 amino acids. CDR3 in amino acids: CASSLVSGGASFEFF. In nucleotides, the CDR3 is TGTGCCAGCAGCTTGGTTAGCGGGGGGGCCTCCTTTGAGTTCTTC.

The rearrangement uses TRBV11-2 and TRBJ1-1, with TRBD1 as a possible D gene (6 bases). CDR1 is SGHAT, CDR2 FQNNGV, per germline. The ends were cut back, 1 base at V and 7 bases at J, with 10 bases in the middle. CDR3 length: 13 residues. In DNA, the CDR3 is TGTGCCAGCAGCTTAGGAGGGGGGGTTGAAGCTTTCTTT. This gives the protein CASSLGGGVEAFF.

V and J are TRBV2 and TRBJ2-5; possibly TRBD1 or TRBD2 for D (5 bases each). CDR3 length: 13 amino acids. Germline CDR1 and CDR2: SNHLY and FYNNEI. V lost 3 bases and J lost 1, with 6 bases in between. The CDR3 loop is CASSEGTQETQYF. CDR3 in DNA: TGTGCCAGCAGTGAGGGGACCCAAGAGACCCAGTACTTC.

The genes are TRBV7-2 and TRBJ2-3, with 10 bases fitting TRBD2. The CDR3 consists of 16 residues. With 2 bases clipped from V and 2 bases from J, the junction kept 4 bases outside the gene matches. Germline V lookup: CDR1 SGHTA, CDR2 FQGNSA. The CDR3 spells CASSLRTSGITDTQYF. The CDR3 DNA follows: TGTGCCAGCAGCTTAAGGACTAGCGGAATCACAGATACGCAGTATTTT.

This chain joins TRBV28 and TRBJ2-6; 10 nucleotides match TRBD1. CDR1 and CDR2 from the germline V gene are MDHEN and SYDVKM. Unmatched junction bases numbered 6, after V lost 5 bases and J lost 8 bases. This CDR3 has 15 amino acids. The DNA for the CDR3 is TGTGCCAGCAGTCCCCCGGGACAGGGGTCCAACGTCCTGACTTTC. It translates to CASSPPGQGSNVLTF.

This rearrangement joins TRBV20-1 to TRBJ1-3; D call uncertain. The length of the CDR3 is 12 residues. V shed 5 bases and J shed 4 bases, with 9 bases lying between them. Looked up from germline, CDR1 is DFQATT and CDR2 is SNEGSKA (reference sequence). This CDR3 reads CSALGRGNTIYF. CDR3 DNA: TGCAGTGCTCTAGGTCGGGGAAACACCATATATTTT.

The chain joins TRBV5-1 to TRBJ1-1; D is uncertain. The CDR3 is made up of 13 amino acids. Germline assignment: CDR1 SGHRS and CDR2 YFSETQ. Trimming stripped 4 bases from V and 1 base from J, with 8 bases between. CDR3 loop: CASSALGNTEAFF. Written as DNA, the CDR3 is TGCGCCAGCAGCGCCCTCGGGAACACTGAAGCTTTCTTT.

The rearrangement joins TRBV4-3 to TRBJ2-3, with 9 bases lining up with TRBD1. The CDR3 totals 15 residues. Germline assignment: CDR1 LGHNA and CDR2 YSLEER. Trimming cost V 4 bases and J 6 bases; bases outside gene matches: 8. The CDR3 reads CASSRGTGKADTQYF. CDR3 nucleotide sequence: TGCGCCAGCAGCCGCGGGACAGGGAAAGCGGATACGCAGTATTTT.

The chain has TRBV5-1 and TRBJ2-7, with 7 positions matching TRBD1. The CDR3 extends over 17 amino acids. V shed 1 base, J shed 5 bases, and the junction held 15 bases outside the gene matches. Per the germline V gene, CDR1 is SGHRS and CDR2 is YFSETQ. CDR3 protein: CASSLKRDGTVQNEQYF. In DNA, the CDR3 is TGCGCCAGCAGCTTGAAGAGAGACGGGACAGTACAAAACGAGCAGTACTTC. Drawing the rest from reference TRBV5-1 and TRBJ2-7, the complete variable domain is KAGVTQTPRYLIKTRGQQVTLSCSPISGHRSVSWYQQTPGQGLQFLFEYFSETQRNKGNFPGRFSGRQFSNSRSEMNVSTLELGDSALYLCASSLKRDGTVQNEQYFGPGTRLTVT.

The chain joins TRBV25-1 to TRBJ1-1; TRBD1 matches 7 bases. CDR3 size: 14 residues. CDR1 is MGHDK and CDR2 is SYGVNS in the germline V gene. The J segment lost 3 bases and the V segment lost 6 bases, leaving 7 bases of the junction unmatched. The CDR3 coding sequence is TGTGCCAGCAGGATGACAGGGTTTTACACTGAAGCTTTCTTT. Amino acid sequence: CASRMTGFYTEAFF.

J is TRBJ2-1 and V is TRBV5-6; tentatively, D is TRBD2 (6 bases). Germline V gene sequence: CDR1 SGHDT, CDR2 YYEEEE. Trimming cost V 0 bases and J 0 bases, with 16 bases left between them. The CDR3 length is 18 residues. CDR3 in DNA: TGTGCCAGCAGCTTGGCCGGTGGTGGGGGGAGCTCCTACAATGAGCAGTTCTTC. It encodes CASSLAGGGGSSYNEQFF.

The chain couples TRBV2 to TRBJ1-2, with D uncertain. Between the trimmed V and J ends, which lost 8 bases and 4 bases, there was a span of 14 bases. Germline V gene lookup returns CDR1 SNHLY and CDR2 FYNNEI. The CDR3 contains 13 residues. CDR3 in amino acids: CASSYTGSYGYTF. The CDR3 DNA sequence: TGTGCCAGCTCCTACACTGGATCCTATGGCTACACCTTC. The variable domain in full, completed from reference TRBV2 and TRBJ1-2, reads EPEVTQTPSHQVTQMGQEVILRCVPISNHLYFYWYRQILGQKVEFLVSFYNNEISEKSEIFDDQFSVERPDGSNFTLKIRSTKLEDSAMYFCASSYTGSYGYTFGSGTRLTVV.

V is TRBV27 and J is TRBJ1-6; D unclear. Germline CDR1 reads MNHEY; CDR2 reads SMNVEV (reference sequence). CDR3 size: 16 residues. The V gene lost 3 bases and the J gene lost 4 bases, with 13 bases spanning the gap. The CDR3 protein is CASSLAFGPYNSPLHF. DNA for the CDR3: TGTGCCAGCAGTTTGGCGTTTGGGCCGTATAATTCACCCCTCCACTTT.

This clonotype was seen a single time. The chain links TRBV18 to TRBJ1-6; D gene uncertain. Trimming shortened V by 8 bases and J by 7 bases, and 15 bases separated the two germline ends. Germline V gene data show CDR1 as KGHSH and CDR2 as LQKENI. The CDR3 sequence is 14 residues long. The CDR3 region is CASNNLAINSPLHF. DNA for the CDR3: TGTGCCAGCAACAACTTAGCGATAAATTCACCCCTCCACTTT.

The chain recombines TRBV1 with TRBJ1-5; the table calls TRBD1, which could not be checked here. TRBV1 represents a pseudogene. The CDR3 sequence is 14 residues long. CDR3 region: CTSSRTGDDQPQHF. The DNA for the CDR3 is TGCACCAGCAGCAGGACAGGGGACGATCAGCCCCAGCATTTT.

J is TRBJ1-2 and V is TRBV27; 12 bases match TRBD1. The junction had 5 bases not matched to a gene; V was cut back by 5 bases and J by 7 bases. The CDR3 extends over 14 amino acids. The germline CDR1 and CDR2 sequences are MNHEY and SMNVEV (reference sequence). CDR3 nucleotides: TGTGCCAGCAGTATGGGACAGGGGGCGCGTGGCTACACCTTC. It encodes CASSMGQGARGYTF.

The chain carries TRBV29-1 and TRBJ2-3; D may be TRBD2 (5 bases). Trimming pared 7 bases from V and 0 bases from J, leaving 8 bases between. CDR3 length: 12 residues. CDR1 is SQVTM and CDR2 is ANQGSEA in the germline V gene. The CDR3 DNA is TGCAGCGGAGAGGGTAGCACAGATACGCAGTATTTT. Encoded protein: CSGEGSTDTQYF.

The chain carries TRBV29-1 and TRBJ2-3, with D uncertain. V lost 0 bases to trimming and J lost 7 bases, with 14 bases between them. The CDR3 has 14 residues. CDR1 and CDR2 (germline): SQVTM, ANQGSEA. This chain's CDR3 is CSVEEPGFSYTQYF. For the CDR3, the DNA is TGCAGCGTTGAAGAACCCGGATTCTCATATACGCAGTATTTT.